The 4 T cell receptor beta chains below come from one sample, sequenced in a study of radiotherapy plus CTLA-4 blockade in lung cancer. The table came from immunoSEQ multiplex PCR; TCRdb's copy has only in-frame clones and leaves some out. The data show over 60,000 clones, with over 75% seen just once and roughly two fifths held by the top ten. Sequencing used peripheral blood, obtained from a patient treated with radiotherapy plus ipilimumab. The receptor source for this set is a human donor with non-small cell lung cancer that progressed on radiotherapy plus ipilimumab.

CDR3 region: CAWSRSLAGGDEQYF. CDR3 DNA: TGTGCCTGGAGTCGGTCGCTAGCGGGAGGGGACGAGCAGTACTTC. This sequence joins TRBV30 and TRBJ2-7; 12 bases are a match to TRBD2. With 2 bases clipped from V and 5 bases from J, the junction kept 7 bases outside the gene matches. Germline CDR1 is GTSNPN and CDR2 is SVGIG (reference sequence). This CDR3 is 15 amino acids long.

The V and J genes are TRBV9 and TRBJ2-3; 8 bases align to TRBD2. CDR3 length equals 16 residues. With V trimmed by 0 bases and J by 0 bases, 3 bases remained unmatched. The germline V gene encodes CDR1 SGDLS and CDR2 YYNGEE. In nucleotides, the CDR3 is TGTGCCAGCAGCGTAGGGGCTAGCGGGAGCACAGATACGCAGTATTTT. Protein: CASSVGASGSTDTQYF.

The chain couples TRBV11-2 to TRBJ2-2; TRBD2 matches at 7 bases. The CDR3 extends over 17 amino acids. The V gene end was trimmed by 0 bases and the J gene end by 7 bases; junction bases not matched to a gene: 11. Per germline, CDR1 SGHAT and CDR2 FQNNGV. CDR3 bases: TGTGCCAGCAGCTTAGATCGCCTGCGGGAGTACAGCGGGGAGCTGTTTTTT. As protein: CASSLDRLREYSGELFF.

The V and J genes are TRBV5-4 and TRBJ2-3; 9 nucleotides align to TRBD1. Trimming cost V 4 bases and J 2 bases; bases outside gene matches: 8. Per the germline V gene, CDR1 is SGHNT and CDR2 is YYREEE (reference sequence). The CDR3 is made up of 16 amino acids. Here the CDR3 DNA reads TGTGCCAGCAGCCTCCAACAGGGGGCCTCCACAGATACGCAGTATTTT. Amino acid sequence: CASSLQQGASTDTQYF.